This T cell receptor beta chain was profiled in a study of vaccination and CD4 T cells after COVID-19. Looking at the study overall: Six male and four female convalescents took part, two of them Hispanic. Every culture used as a control got a CEFX pool, an HIV-1 Nef pool, or no peptide. Spike peptides, overlapping and drawn from SARS-CoV-2, HCoV-NL63, HCoV-OC43 and HCoV-229E, were used to stimulate cells.

Stated treatment: roughly 10-day PBMC culture with coronavirus spike peptide pools or control peptides (ViraFEST assay). Prior to the COVID-19 pandemic (2011-2018), the unexposed donor's CD4+ T cells were collected. Trimming removed 8 bases at V and 0 bases at J, with 16 bases between. The CDR3 extends over 16 amino acids. In germline, CDR1 is MGHRA, CDR2 YSYEKL. Regarding this clonotype: Its antigen is as yet unknown.

Oncomine TCR Beta short-read sequencing was applied to DNA from cultured CD4+ T cells. One entry per CDR3 protein, called by TCRdb with MiXCR from the PCR reads. The sample holds thousands of distinct CDR3 sequences, about 45% seen once. The sequencing input was CD4+ T cells from blood, cultured in vitro. The TCR originated in a human donor in good health. J is TRBJ2-2 and V is TRBV4-1; D remains unclear. The CDR3 loop is CASARINPPNTGELFF. Written as DNA, the CDR3 is TGCGCCAGCGCCCGAATTAACCCCCCGAACACCGGGGAGCTGTTTTTT.